This is a list of T cell receptor beta chains from one sample in a study of long-term antiretroviral therapy in people with HIV. Assay used: immunoSEQ multiplex PCR; TCRdb lists only in-frame clones, some missing. The data contain about 25,000 clones, around 87% of them singletons. Sequenced material: unsorted PBMCs, taken 1.9 years after starting antiretroviral therapy. These receptors were obtained from a woman aged 30 to 39 with HIV. The CDR3 runs from the conserved cysteine through the conserved F or W. Each record gives: J gene, clone size, V gene, D gene, CDR3 DNA, CDR3 protein. The D gene is left open where the match is weak. Size is stated for part of the rows, as once, few or many counts, or as a class when the clone is expanded.

j_call: TRBJ1-4; clone_size: -; v_call: TRBV5-8; d_call: -; cdr3_nt: TGTGCCAGCAGCTTTGCTGAAAAACTGTTTTTT; cdr3_aa: CASSFAEKLFF
j_call: TRBJ1-2; clone_size: few; v_call: TRBV7-2; d_call: -; cdr3_nt: TGTGCCAGCAGCTCCGGGCCCCAGGGGTTTAACTATGGCTACACCTTC; cdr3_aa: CASSSGPQGFNYGYTF
j_call: TRBJ2-1; clone_size: -; v_call: TRBV10-2; d_call: -; cdr3_nt: TGCGCCAGCAGTGAGCCTGGCGGTAAGAGCTCCTACAATGAGCAGTTCTTC; cdr3_aa: CASSEPGGKSSYNEQFF
j_call: TRBJ1-2; clone_size: few; v_call: TRBV6-5; d_call: TRBD1; cdr3_nt: TGTGCCAGCAGTTCGGCCGGGACAGACTATGGCTACACCTTC; cdr3_aa: CASSSAGTDYGYTF
j_call: TRBJ2-1; clone_size: -; v_call: TRBV6-1; d_call: -; cdr3_nt: TGTGCCAGCAGTGAAGGGACAGCTTCCTACAATGAGCAGTTCTTC; cdr3_aa: CASSEGTASYNEQFF
j_call: TRBJ2-1; clone_size: -; v_call: TRBV7-3; d_call: -; cdr3_nt: TGTGCCAGCAGCTTAAATGGTGAGCAGTTCTTC; cdr3_aa: CASSLNGEQFF
j_call: TRBJ1-6; clone_size: -; v_call: TRBV4-1; d_call: -; cdr3_nt: TGCGCCAGCAGCCAAGCACCCCCAGATTCACCCCTCCACTTT; cdr3_aa: CASSQAPPDSPLHF
j_call: TRBJ2-2; clone_size: -; v_call: TRBV10-3; d_call: -; cdr3_nt: TGTGCCATCAGTGAGGGACAGTTTGGGTCCGGGGAGCTGTTTTTT; cdr3_aa: CAISEGQFGSGELFF
j_call: TRBJ2-7; clone_size: -; v_call: TRBV30; d_call: TRBD2; cdr3_nt: TGTGCCTGGGCGCCCGGGGGGATGACCTACGAGCAGTACTTC; cdr3_aa: CAWAPGGMTYEQYF
j_call: TRBJ1-1; clone_size: -; v_call: TRBV7-6; d_call: -; cdr3_nt: TGTGCCAGCAGCCCAGGGTTGAACACTGAAGCTTTCTTT; cdr3_aa: CASSPGLNTEAFF
j_call: TRBJ2-7; clone_size: once; v_call: TRBV6-1; d_call: -; cdr3_nt: TGTGCCAGCACCGTGGGGCTTGGAGGATCCTACGAGCAGTACTTC; cdr3_aa: CASTVGLGGSYEQYF
j_call: TRBJ2-2; clone_size: -; v_call: TRBV5-1; d_call: TRBD1; cdr3_nt: TGCGCCAGCAGTTCGGACAGGTTAGGCACCGGGGAGCTGTTTTTT; cdr3_aa: CASSSDRLGTGELFF
j_call: TRBJ2-1; clone_size: -; v_call: TRBV27; d_call: -; cdr3_nt: TGTGCCAGCAGAGGGACAATGTACAATGAGCAGTTCTTC; cdr3_aa: CASRGTMYNEQFF
j_call: TRBJ2-7; clone_size: -; v_call: TRBV11-1; d_call: TRBD1; cdr3_nt: TGTGCCAGCACCAGGACAGGGCCAAGCTACGAGCAGTACTTC; cdr3_aa: CASTRTGPSYEQYF
j_call: TRBJ2-6; clone_size: -; v_call: TRBV6-1; d_call: TRBD1; cdr3_nt: TGTGCCAGCAGTGGAGCAGGGGGCGGGTTCTCTGGGGCCAACGTCCTGACTTTC; cdr3_aa: CASSGAGGGFSGANVLTF
j_call: TRBJ1-1; clone_size: -; v_call: TRBV5-1; d_call: TRBD1; cdr3_nt: TGCGCCAGCAGCCCTGACAGGGTCGCGACTGAAGCTTTCTTT; cdr3_aa: CASSPDRVATEAFF
j_call: TRBJ2-2; clone_size: -; v_call: TRBV13; d_call: TRBD2; cdr3_nt: TGTGCCAGCAGCTCCTGGACTAGCGGGGGAAAGGACACCGGGGAGCTGTTTTTT; cdr3_aa: CASSSWTSGGKDTGELFF
j_call: TRBJ2-5; clone_size: -; v_call: TRBV4-1; d_call: TRBD2; cdr3_nt: TGCGCCAGCAGCCAGGGTCAAACCGGGACTAGCGGGGTGGAGACCCAGTACTTC; cdr3_aa: CASSQGQTGTSGVETQYF
j_call: TRBJ2-1; clone_size: -; v_call: TRBV7-8; d_call: TRBD1; cdr3_nt: TGTGCCAGCAGCCCCGCCGGGACAGCTACCGATCGGTCCTACAATGAGCAGTTCTTC; cdr3_aa: CASSPAGTATDRSYNEQFF
j_call: TRBJ2-3; clone_size: -; v_call: TRBV7-2; d_call: TRBD2; cdr3_nt: TGTGCCAGCAGCTTTGCTAGCGGGGGGGCATTAGATACGCAGTATTTT; cdr3_aa: CASSFASGGALDTQYF
j_call: TRBJ2-4; clone_size: -; v_call: TRBV6-1; d_call: TRBD1; cdr3_nt: TGTGCCAGCGATACAGGGGGGGCCAAAAACATTCAGTACTTC; cdr3_aa: CASDTGGAKNIQYF
j_call: TRBJ1-5; clone_size: -; v_call: TRBV4-1; d_call: -; cdr3_nt: TGCGCCAGCAGCCTCTTTCAGAGGGGGAATCAGCCCCAGCATTTT; cdr3_aa: CASSLFQRGNQPQHF
j_call: TRBJ2-5; clone_size: -; v_call: TRBV7-3; d_call: TRBD2; cdr3_nt: TGTGCCAGCAGCGTCCTACTAGCGGGGGAAGAGACCCAGTACTTC; cdr3_aa: CASSVLLAGEETQYF
j_call: TRBJ1-1; clone_size: -; v_call: TRBV27; d_call: -; cdr3_nt: TGTGCCAGCAGTTTATCCGCCGGTGCCTACGAAGCTTTCTTT; cdr3_aa: CASSLSAGAYEAFF
j_call: TRBJ2-3; clone_size: -; v_call: TRBV7-2; d_call: TRBD1; cdr3_nt: TGTGCCAGCAGCTTAACCTGGGACAGGCTTCATGCAGATACGCAGTATTTT; cdr3_aa: CASSLTWDRLHADTQYF
j_call: TRBJ2-1; clone_size: -; v_call: TRBV2; d_call: -; cdr3_nt: TGTGCCAGCAGAGCTACATTCGGGGAGGTATCCGGGGGTCGAGAGCAGTTCTTC; cdr3_aa: CASRATFGEVSGGREQFF
j_call: TRBJ2-3; clone_size: -; v_call: TRBV7-8; d_call: TRBD1; cdr3_nt: TGTGCCAGCAGCCAACGGGACAGTAGCACAGATACGCAGTATTTT; cdr3_aa: CASSQRDSSTDTQYF
j_call: TRBJ1-4; clone_size: -; v_call: TRBV2; d_call: -; cdr3_nt: TGTGCCAGCAGACTCAAGGGAGCAACTAATGAAAAACTGTTTTTT; cdr3_aa: CASRLKGATNEKLFF
j_call: TRBJ2-2; clone_size: -; v_call: TRBV9; d_call: -; cdr3_nt: TGTGCCAGCAGCGTAAGATCTAACACCGGGGAGCTGTTTTTT; cdr3_aa: CASSVRSNTGELFF
j_call: TRBJ2-6; clone_size: once; v_call: TRBV4-1; d_call: TRBD1; cdr3_nt: TGCGCCAGCAGCTCGTACGCCTTGGGACAGGGACCTGGGGCCAACGTCCTGACTTTC; cdr3_aa: CASSSYALGQGPGANVLTF
j_call: TRBJ2-1; clone_size: -; v_call: TRBV11-2; d_call: TRBD1; cdr3_nt: TGTGCCAGCAGCCAACCCGGGACAGGGGGCATCAATGAGCAGTTCTTC; cdr3_aa: CASSQPGTGGINEQFF
j_call: TRBJ1-1; clone_size: once; v_call: TRBV6-1; d_call: TRBD1; cdr3_nt: TGTGCCAGCACCCAGGACAGGGACACTGAAGCTTTCTTT; cdr3_aa: CASTQDRDTEAFF
j_call: TRBJ1-5; clone_size: -; v_call: TRBV30; d_call: -; cdr3_nt: TGTGCCTGGAGTGTAGGAGGGAATCAGCCCCAGCATTTT; cdr3_aa: CAWSVGGNQPQHF
j_call: TRBJ2-6; clone_size: -; v_call: TRBV7-3; d_call: -; cdr3_nt: TGTGCCAGCAGCCAAGGGAGCTCTGGGGCCAACGTCCTGACTTTC; cdr3_aa: CASSQGSSGANVLTF
j_call: TRBJ1-2; clone_size: -; v_call: TRBV5-1; d_call: -; cdr3_nt: TGCGCCAGCAGCTTGTCTCGGAACTATGGCTACACCTTC; cdr3_aa: CASSLSRNYGYTF
j_call: TRBJ2-6; clone_size: -; v_call: TRBV5-1; d_call: -; cdr3_nt: TGCGCCAGCAGCTGGGGTGAGGCTGGGGCCAACGTCCTGACTTTC; cdr3_aa: CASSWGEAGANVLTF
j_call: TRBJ1-1; clone_size: -; v_call: TRBV19; d_call: -; cdr3_nt: TGTGCCAGTAGTTCAGGGAGGGATACTGAAGCTTTCTTT; cdr3_aa: CASSSGRDTEAFF
j_call: TRBJ1-2; clone_size: -; v_call: TRBV6-6; d_call: -; cdr3_nt: TGTGCCAGCAGTTTAAGACCGATGGTAGATGGCTACACCTTC; cdr3_aa: CASSLRPMVDGYTF
j_call: TRBJ2-6; clone_size: -; v_call: TRBV7-3; d_call: -; cdr3_nt: TGTGCCAGCAGCTTAACTGGCGGTTCTGGGGCCAACGTCCTGACTTTC; cdr3_aa: CASSLTGGSGANVLTF
j_call: TRBJ1-6; clone_size: -; v_call: TRBV6-1; d_call: -; cdr3_nt: TGTGCCAGCAGTGAAGTAACCTTTCCTTCACCCCTCCACTTT; cdr3_aa: CASSEVTFPSPLHF
j_call: TRBJ1-1; clone_size: -; v_call: TRBV9; d_call: -; cdr3_nt: TGTGCCAGCAGGGGAGGATACACTGAAGCTTTCTTT; cdr3_aa: CASRGGYTEAFF
j_call: TRBJ2-5; clone_size: -; v_call: TRBV5-1; d_call: -; cdr3_nt: TGCGCCAGCTTCCGAGGGGCAGTCCAAGAGACCCAGTACTTC; cdr3_aa: CASFRGAVQETQYF
j_call: TRBJ2-3; clone_size: -; v_call: TRBV2; d_call: -; cdr3_nt: TGTGCCAGCAGTGGAGACTCTGATACGCAGTATTTT; cdr3_aa: CASSGDSDTQYF
j_call: TRBJ2-3; clone_size: -; v_call: TRBV11-3; d_call: TRBD2; cdr3_nt: TGTGCCAGCAGCGGAGGGACTAGGGGAGATACGCAGTATTTT; cdr3_aa: CASSGGTRGDTQYF
j_call: TRBJ2-2; clone_size: -; v_call: TRBV5-4; d_call: TRBD2; cdr3_nt: TGTGCCAGCAGCTTGAGCGGGGGCACCGGGGAGCTGTTTTTT; cdr3_aa: CASSLSGGTGELFF
j_call: TRBJ1-2; clone_size: -; v_call: TRBV5-1; d_call: TRBD1; cdr3_nt: TGCGCCAGCAGCTCGGGACAGGGGGCCTCCCCTAACTATGGCTACACCTTC; cdr3_aa: CASSSGQGASPNYGYTF
j_call: TRBJ1-4; clone_size: -; v_call: TRBV2; d_call: -; cdr3_nt: TGTGCCAGCTCCGGAGATACTAATGAAAAACTGTTTTTT; cdr3_aa: CASSGDTNEKLFF
j_call: TRBJ2-5; clone_size: -; v_call: TRBV30; d_call: TRBD1; cdr3_nt: TGTGCCTGCTACACACGGGTCCGGGACAGGGGGAAAGAGACCCAGTACTTC; cdr3_aa: CACYTRVRDRGKETQYF
j_call: TRBJ2-2; clone_size: -; v_call: TRBV11-2; d_call: -; cdr3_nt: TGTGCCAGCAGCTTAGAACACCGCTCTAACACCGGGGAGCTGTTTTTT; cdr3_aa: CASSLEHRSNTGELFF
j_call: TRBJ1-2; clone_size: -; v_call: TRBV21-1; d_call: -; cdr3_nt: TGTGCCAGCAGCAAAGGGAGGGGTAGCTATGGCTACACCTTC; cdr3_aa: CASSKGRGSYGYTF
j_call: TRBJ2-2; clone_size: -; v_call: TRBV10-3; d_call: -; cdr3_nt: TGTGCCATCAGTGATTTAGGGTCCTCCGGGGAGCTGTTTTTT; cdr3_aa: CAISDLGSSGELFF
j_call: TRBJ1-2; clone_size: -; v_call: TRBV5-6; d_call: -; cdr3_nt: TGTGCCAGCAGCTTGGCAGGGGACAACTATGGCTACACCTTC; cdr3_aa: CASSLAGDNYGYTF
j_call: TRBJ2-1; clone_size: -; v_call: TRBV5-1; d_call: -; cdr3_nt: TGCGCCAGCAGCTTGGTCAGCTCCTACAATGAGCAGTTCTTC; cdr3_aa: CASSLVSSYNEQFF
j_call: TRBJ1-1; clone_size: -; v_call: TRBV9; d_call: TRBD1; cdr3_nt: TGTGCCAGCAGCGTTGGACAGGTCTTGAACACTGAAGCTTTCTTT; cdr3_aa: CASSVGQVLNTEAFF
j_call: TRBJ2-7; clone_size: -; v_call: TRBV5-6; d_call: -; cdr3_nt: TGTGCCAGCAGCTTGGCTGTACAGGGTTACGAGCAGTACTTC; cdr3_aa: CASSLAVQGYEQYF
j_call: TRBJ2-3; clone_size: -; v_call: TRBV5-1; d_call: TRBD1; cdr3_nt: TGCGCCAGCAGCGGGACAGGCACAGATACGCAGTATTTT; cdr3_aa: CASSGTGTDTQYF
j_call: TRBJ2-7; clone_size: -; v_call: TRBV5-6; d_call: -; cdr3_nt: TGTGCCAGCAGCCCCCGCCCGGGGATGAAGTACTTC; cdr3_aa: CASSPRPGMKYF